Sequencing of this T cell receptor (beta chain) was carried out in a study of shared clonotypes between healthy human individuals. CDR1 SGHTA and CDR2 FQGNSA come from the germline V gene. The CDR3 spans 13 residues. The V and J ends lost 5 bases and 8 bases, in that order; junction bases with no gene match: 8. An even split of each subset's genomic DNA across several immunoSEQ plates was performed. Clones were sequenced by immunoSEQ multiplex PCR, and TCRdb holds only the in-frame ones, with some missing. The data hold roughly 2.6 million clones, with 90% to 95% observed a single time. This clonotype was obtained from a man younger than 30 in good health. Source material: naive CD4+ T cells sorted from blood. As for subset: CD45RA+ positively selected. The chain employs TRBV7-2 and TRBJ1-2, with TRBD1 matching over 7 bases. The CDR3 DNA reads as TGTGCCAGCAGCGAAGACAGGGTAGGGGGCTACACCTTC. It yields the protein CASSEDRVGGYTF.